The next 27 T cell receptor beta chains were all read from a single sample in a study of beta chain features in type 1 diabetes. The authors reverse transcribed all of the isolated RNA, so sequencing captured expressed TCRB transcripts. Generated by immunoSEQ multiplex PCR, the TCRdb table keeps only in-frame clones and is missing some. The sample holds 250,000 or so clones; roughly two thirds are singletons and the top ten take 0.053%. The sample taken for sequencing was naive CD4+ T cells from blood. These receptors were obtained from a man aged 30 to 45 in good health.

The chain combines TRBV12-5 with TRBJ1-1, with 7 bases fitting TRBD1. There are 15 residues in the CDR3. Germline CDR1 LGHNT, CDR2 FRNRAP. J was trimmed by 0 bases and V by 5 bases; bases with no gene match: 6. The CDR3: CASGISTGMNTEAFF. The CDR3, as DNA: TGTGCTAGTGGTATATCGACAGGGATGAACACTGAAGCTTTCTTT.

The CDR3 is CAWIGFNYGYTF. CDR3 nucleotide sequence: TGTGCCTGGATCGGTTTTAACTATGGCTACACCTTC. V usage is TRBV30 and J usage is TRBJ1-2, with D hard to call. V gave up 4 bases and J gave up 1 base, with 7 bases separating them. Germline V lookup: CDR1 GTSNPN, CDR2 SVGIG (reference sequence). There are 12 residues in the CDR3.

With regard to this clone: Other nucleotide sequences in the sample specify the same CDR3. This chain joins TRBV5-1 and TRBJ2-2, with D hard to call. Germline V gene data show CDR1 as SGHRS and CDR2 as YFSETQ. The length of the CDR3 is 13 residues. V dropped 2 bases and J dropped 1 base, with 3 bases sitting between them. Written as DNA, the CDR3 is TGCGCCAGCAGCTTTGGGAACACCGGGGAGCTGTTTTTT. This translates into CASSFGNTGELFF.

This clone occurred a few times. This rearrangement joins TRBV30 to TRBJ2-1; D not certain. Trimming took 2 bases from V and 0 from J, leaving 11 bases between them. This CDR3 is 15 amino acids long. Looked up from germline, CDR1 is GTSNPN and CDR2 is SVGIG (reference sequence). CDR3 residues: CAWSPTTSSYNEQFF. The CDR3 bases are TGTGCCTGGAGTCCAACTACCAGCTCCTACAATGAGCAGTTCTTC.

This clone was recorded only once. This chain connects TRBV7-9 to TRBJ1-5; D remains ambiguous. Germline lookup yields CDR1 SEHNR and CDR2 FQNEAQ (reference sequence). The V gene lost 5 bases and the J gene lost 3 bases, with 8 bases spanning the gap. The CDR3 sequence is 13 residues long. CDR3 bases: TGTGCCAGCAGCCCCCATACCAATCAGCCCCAGCATTTT. Residues: CASSPHTNQPQHF.

As for this clone: Other DNA sequences in this specimen translate into the identical CDR3. The V and J genes are TRBV5-1 and TRBJ2-5, with 9 bases fitting TRBD1. J lost 5 bases, V lost 4 bases, and 6 bases had no gene match. CDR1 and CDR2 from the germline V gene are SGHRS and YFSETQ. The CDR3 sequence is 14 residues long. The CDR3 nucleotides are TGCGCCAGCAGCCCGGGACAGGGTGCGGAGACCCAGTACTTC. Translation gives CASSPGQGAETQYF.

This rearrangement joins TRBV5-1 to TRBJ2-2; the D gene is possibly TRBD2 (5 bases). The germline CDR1 and CDR2 sequences are SGHRS and YFSETQ. The CDR3 is 14 residues long. The V end was cut by 2 bases, the J end by 4 bases, with 9 bases between. In DNA form, the CDR3 reads TGCGCCAGCAGCTTTGATGGGAGCACCGGGGAGCTGTTTTTT. The encoded protein is CASSFDGSTGELFF. The variable domain in full, with the rest retrieved from reference TRBV5-1 and TRBJ2-2, is KAGVTQTPRYLIKTRGQQVTLSCSPISGHRSVSWYQQTPGQGLQFLFEYFSETQRNKGNFPGRFSGRQFSNSRSEMNVSTLELGDSALYLCASSFDGSTGELFFGEGSRLTVL.

The chain is built from TRBV19 and TRBJ2-1; 8 bases are a match to TRBD2. V was clipped by 6 bases and J by 1 base; unmatched bases: 5. CDR3 length equals 15 residues. Germline CDR1 LNHDA, CDR2 SQIVND (reference sequence). This CDR3 reads CASRMGLDSYNEQFF. The DNA of the CDR3 is TGTGCCAGTAGGATGGGACTAGATTCCTACAATGAGCAGTTCTTC.

The rearrangement uses TRBV6-5 and TRBJ1-4; weak D call: TRBD1 (6 bases). The CDR3 runs 12 residues. Germline V gene sequence: CDR1 MNHEY, CDR2 SVGAGI. Trimming removed 5 bases at V and 8 bases at J, with 9 bases between. For the CDR3, the DNA is TGTGCCAGCAGTCAAGACAGGGAAAAACTGTTTTTT. Residues: CASSQDREKLFF.

The chain recombines TRBV6-6 with TRBJ1-6; D possibly corresponds to TRBD1 (5 bases). Trimming shortened V by 2 bases and J by 14 bases, and 19 bases separated the two germline ends. The length of the CDR3 is 15 residues. The germline CDR1 and CDR2 sequences are MNHNY and SVGAGI (reference sequence). The CDR3 nucleotides read TGTGCCAGCAGTTACGAGATACAGGTCCCCTCGACCCTCCACTTT. Protein product: CASSYEIQVPSTLHF.

The CDR3 nucleotides are TGTGCCAGCAGCCACAGGAACTACGAGCAGTACTTC. Its protein is CASSHRNYEQYF. The V and J genes are TRBV2 and TRBJ2-7, with a weak D call TRBD1 (5 bases). Germline V gives CDR1 SNHLY, CDR2 FYNNEI. The CDR3 loop spans 12 amino acids. The ends were cut back, 6 bases at V and 3 bases at J, with 9 bases in the middle.

The chain links TRBV29-1 to TRBJ1-5; TRBD1 matches 7 bases. Germline V CDR1 and CDR2: SQVTM, ANQGSEA. The ends lost 4 bases at V and 2 bases at J; junction bases unmatched: 5. This CDR3 contains 14 residues. The CDR3 DNA sequence: TGCAGCGTTGCGGAGGGGGCTGGCAATCAGCCCCAGCATTTT. Translation gives CSVAEGAGNQPQHF.

The chain links TRBV7-9 to TRBJ1-1; D might be TRBD1 (5 bases). The CDR3 is 17 residues long. The germline V gene has CDR1 SEHNR and CDR2 FQNEAQ (reference sequence). Trimming took off 1 base at V and 1 base at J, with 16 bases between the two ends. In DNA, the CDR3 is TGTGCCAGCAGCTTAGGTAGGGGAGAGGGACGGAACACTGAAGCTTTCTTT. This sequence encodes CASSLGRGEGRNTEAFF.

The chain is built from TRBV10-3 and TRBJ1-1; 7 bases agree with TRBD1. The CDR3 runs 13 residues. The V segment lost 10 bases and the J segment 3 bases; nucleotides outside the gene matches: 8. The germline V gene encodes CDR1 ENHRY and CDR2 SYGVKD. The CDR3 nucleotides are TGTGCCACGGCAGGGACAGACGACACTGAAGCTTTCTTT. Residues: CATAGTDDTEAFF.

The chain has TRBV29-1 and TRBJ2-1; 9 bases map to TRBD2. CDR1 SQVTM and CDR2 ANQGSEA come from the germline V gene. The CDR3 is made up of 15 amino acids. Germline trimming cut 5 bases from V and 5 bases from J; bases unmatched to any gene: 10. The CDR3 region is CSVSRRLAENNEQFF. CDR3 DNA sequence: TGCAGCGTTTCCCGGCGACTAGCGGAGAACAATGAGCAGTTCTTC.

The rearrangement joins TRBV11-3 to TRBJ2-3; D is undetermined. The CDR3 covers 15 residues. CDR1 and CDR2 from the germline V gene are SGHNT and YENEEA. V lost 3 bases, J lost 2 bases, and 12 bases lay in between. The CDR3 coding sequence is TGTGCCAGCAGCTTGACGGACCGACCCACAGATACGCAGTATTTT. Translation: CASSLTDRPTDTQYF.

The V gene is TRBV30, the J gene TRBJ1-4; the D is unclear. CDR1 and CDR2 (germline): GTSNPN, SVGIG (reference sequence). CDR3 size: 10 residues. Trimming removed 5 bases at V and 6 bases at J, with 4 bases between. The CDR3 nucleotides are TGTGCCTGGGCTGATGAAAAACTGTTTTTT. Residues: CAWADEKLFF.

This clone was seen only a few times. V and J are TRBV25-1 and TRBJ2-4; D is unclear. Deletions cut 1 base from V and 9 bases from J, with 13 bases between. Germline V gene data show CDR1 as MGHDK and CDR2 as SYGVNS. The CDR3 contains 14 residues. In DNA form, the CDR3 reads TGTGCCAGCAGTGAATCACCGGGTTTCGGCATTCAGTACTTC. Residues: CASSESPGFGIQYF.

This chain joins TRBV5-1 and TRBJ1-5; D remains ambiguous. This CDR3 has 13 residues. V was cut by 0 bases and J by 6 bases, with 7 bases left in between. Germline loops: CDR1 SGHRS, CDR2 YFSETQ. CDR3 residues: CASSLGAGQPQHF. The CDR3 nucleotides read TGCGCCAGCAGCTTGGGGGCAGGTCAGCCCCAGCATTTT.

The genes are TRBV9 and TRBJ1-2; D possibly corresponds to TRBD1 (5 bases). CDR1 is SGDLS and CDR2 is YYNGEE in the germline V gene. V lost 2 bases and J 3 bases, leaving 20 bases between the germline ends. The CDR3 is made up of 17 amino acids. The CDR3 nucleotides read TGTGCCAGCAGCGTCGACCACCTCGCCGGGGGACACTATGGCTACACCTTC. Residues: CASSVDHLAGGHYGYTF.

This clone appeared a few times. The gene calls are TRBV4-3 and TRBJ2-3; weak D call: TRBD2 (5 bases). Germline loops: CDR1 LGHNA, CDR2 YSLEER. V lost 0 bases and J 3 bases, leaving 10 bases between the germline ends. This CDR3 has 15 residues. The CDR3 is CASSQDSAATDTQYF. CDR3 nucleotide sequence: TGCGCCAGCAGCCAAGATTCAGCGGCGACAGATACGCAGTATTTT.

DNA for the CDR3: TGTGCCAGCAGTGAACAGGGACCTGGCTACACCTTC. Translated, it gives CASSEQGPGYTF. This rearrangement joins TRBV28 to TRBJ1-2, with a possible D match to TRBD1 (6 bases). The V end lost 5 bases, the J end lost 7 bases, and 11 bases lay between the germline ends. This CDR3 comprises 12 residues. Germline CDR1 and CDR2: MDHEN and SYDVKM.

The sample holds a few counts of this clone. The rearrangement joins TRBV30 to TRBJ2-3, with TRBD2 matching 9 bases. Germline V gene data show CDR1 as GTSNPN and CDR2 as SVGIG (reference sequence). CDR3 length: 18 amino acids. The V segment lost 0 bases and the J segment 0 bases; nucleotides outside the gene matches: 10. The DNA for the CDR3 is TGTGCCTGGAGTGTACTGGTTCAGGGACTAGCCAGCACAGATACGCAGTATTTT. Amino acids: CAWSVLVQGLASTDTQYF. Based on the CDR3 plus reference TRBV30 and TRBJ2-3, the full variable domain is SQTIHQWPATLVQPVGSPLSLECTVEGTSNPNLYWYRQAAGRGLQLLFYSVGIGQISSEVPQNLSASRPQDRQFILSSKKLLLSDSGFYLCAWSVLVQGLASTDTQYFGPGTRLTVL.

In this sample, this clone turned up once. This chain connects TRBV28 to TRBJ2-5; 7 nucleotides match TRBD1. Germline V gene sequence: CDR1 MDHEN, CDR2 SYDVKM. Trimming at V came to 6 bases and at J to 3 bases, leaving 16 bases not matched to a gene. The CDR3 spans 17 residues. DNA of the CDR3: TGTGCCAGCAGCCCCGGCAGGGGGTTTCGGTCGGAAGAGACCCAGTACTTC. Translation: CASSPGRGFRSEETQYF.

In regard to this clone: Other DNA sequences within the sample encode an identical CDR3. The J gene is TRBJ2-5, the V gene TRBV5-1; no clear D gene. The germline V gene encodes CDR1 SGHRS and CDR2 YFSETQ. Trimming took off 2 bases at V and 5 bases at J, with 4 bases between the two ends. The CDR3 length is 11 residues. In DNA, the CDR3 is TGCGCCAGCAGCTTCAGGGAGACCCAGTACTTC. It encodes CASSFRETQYF.

The J gene is TRBJ1-5, the V gene TRBV30; D may be TRBD1 (5 bases). Germline values: CDR1 GTSNPN, CDR2 SVGIG (reference sequence). Trimming cost V 3 bases and J 4 bases, with 13 bases left between them. The CDR3 sequence is 14 residues long. CDR3 nucleotide sequence: TGTGCCTGGAGGGGACTGTCGGGGAATCAGCCCCAGCATTTT. Amino acid sequence: CAWRGLSGNQPQHF.

V and J are TRBV7-9 and TRBJ2-1, with 10 nucleotides matching TRBD2. In germline, CDR1 is SEHNR, CDR2 FQNEAQ (reference sequence). V dropped 1 base and J dropped 2; count of bases not matched to a gene: 2. This CDR3 is built from 16 residues. The CDR3 reads CASSLGSGRPYNEQFF. The CDR3 bases are TGTGCCAGCAGCTTAGGTAGCGGGAGGCCCTACAATGAGCAGTTCTTC.